Following are 6 T cell receptor beta chains from one sample sequenced in a study of blood T cell repertoires in COVID-19. TCRdb's copy holds only in-frame clones and misses some; the assay was immunoSEQ multiplex PCR. The sample yields 360,000 or so clones, more than 70% seen once. Sequencing used peripheral blood. The receptor source for this set is a woman aged 55-70 years with COVID-19, enrolled during active disease.

The CDR3 DNA reads TGTGCCAGCAGCTTTGGGACAGGGATATATGGCTACACCTTC. As protein: CASSFGTGIYGYTF. The rearrangement links TRBV5-6 to TRBJ1-2; TRBD1 aligns across 9 bases. Trimming removed 2 bases from V and 5 bases from J; junction bases left unmatched: 4. This CDR3 has 14 residues. CDR1 and CDR2 (germline): SGHDT, YYEEEE.

This sequence joins TRBV9 and TRBJ1-2; D remains ambiguous. Per germline, CDR1 SGDLS and CDR2 YYNGEE. The CDR3 has 14 amino acids. The V end lost 0 bases, the J end lost 4 bases, and 10 bases lay between the germline ends. This CDR3 reads CASSVGGGSYGYTF. For the CDR3, the DNA is TGTGCCAGCAGCGTAGGGGGAGGCAGCTATGGCTACACCTTC.

The chain employs TRBV2 and TRBJ1-5, with D unresolved. The CDR3 loop spans 15 amino acids. Germline CDR1 is SNHLY and CDR2 is FYNNEI. V lost 3 bases and J 9 bases, leaving 18 bases between the germline ends. CDR3 nucleotides: TGTGCCAGCAGTGACCAAACAGATCGATCAGGGCCCCAGCATTTT. Translated: CASSDQTDRSGPQHF.

The chain uses TRBV13 and TRBJ2-2; 7 positions agree with TRBD1. The CDR3 spans 14 residues. Germline assignment: CDR1 PRHDT and CDR2 FYEKMQ (reference sequence). After removal of 5 bases from V and 6 bases from J, the junction contained 6 bases not matched to a gene. The CDR3 DNA reads as TGTGCCAGCAGCCCCGACAGGGTTGCCGGGGAGCTGTTTTTT. Translated: CASSPDRVAGELFF. Together with reference TRBV13 and TRBJ2-2, the CDR3 gives the full variable domain: AAGVIQSPRHLIKEKRETATLKCYPIPRHDTVYWYQQGPGQDPQFLISFYEKMQSDKGSIPDRFSAQQFSDYHSELNMSSLELGDSALYFCASSPDRVAGELFFGEGSRLTVL.

On this clone: Other DNA sequences of this sample code for an identical CDR3. The chain employs TRBV18 and TRBJ2-2; possible D gene TRBD1, 5 bases. The CDR3 extends over 14 amino acids. The germline CDR1 and CDR2 sequences are KGHSH and LQKENI. V was cut by 5 bases and J by 0 bases, with 7 bases left in between. The CDR3: CASSDRSNTGELFF. In nucleotides, the CDR3 is TGTGCCAGCTCAGACAGATCGAACACCGGGGAGCTGTTTTTT. Looking up the rest from reference TRBV18 and TRBJ2-2 gives the full variable domain: NAGVMQNPRHLVRRRGQEARLRCSPMKGHSHVYWYRQLPEEGLKFMVYLQKENIIDESGMPKERFSAEFPKEGPSILRIQQVVRGDSAAYFCASSDRSNTGELFFGEGSRLTVL.

This rearrangement joins TRBV19 to TRBJ1-5, with 7 bases fitting TRBD1. The germline V gene has CDR1 LNHDA and CDR2 SQIVND (reference sequence). This CDR3 is 13 amino acids long. V lost 6 bases to trimming and J lost 7 bases; unmatched junction nucleotides: 6. CDR3 in DNA: TGTGCCAGTAGACAACAGGGGCCCCAGCCCCAGCATTTT. Amino acid sequence: CASRQQGPQPQHF.